This T cell receptor beta chain stems from a study of OX40 agonist ivuxolimab in advanced cancers. CDR3 length equals 14 residues. CDR1 and CDR2 (germline): MNHNS, SASEGT. V dropped 5 bases and J dropped 0 bases, with 11 bases sitting between them. Generated by immunoSEQ multiplex PCR, the TCRdb table keeps only in-frame clones and is missing some. The table records 50,000 to 55,000 clones, roughly three quarters of them present only once. Sequenced here: CD4+ or CD8+ T cells sorted from blood, sampled in a trial of the OX40 agonist ivuxolimab. V gene TRBV6-1 combines with J gene TRBJ2-7, with a weak D call TRBD1 (6 bases). The TCR comes from an adult with an advanced solid tumor such as melanoma, head and neck, liver or kidney cancer. CDR3 nucleotide sequence: TGTGCCAGCAGTCCGGGACAAATCTCCTACGAGCAGTACTTC. Translated, it gives CASSPGQISYEQYF.